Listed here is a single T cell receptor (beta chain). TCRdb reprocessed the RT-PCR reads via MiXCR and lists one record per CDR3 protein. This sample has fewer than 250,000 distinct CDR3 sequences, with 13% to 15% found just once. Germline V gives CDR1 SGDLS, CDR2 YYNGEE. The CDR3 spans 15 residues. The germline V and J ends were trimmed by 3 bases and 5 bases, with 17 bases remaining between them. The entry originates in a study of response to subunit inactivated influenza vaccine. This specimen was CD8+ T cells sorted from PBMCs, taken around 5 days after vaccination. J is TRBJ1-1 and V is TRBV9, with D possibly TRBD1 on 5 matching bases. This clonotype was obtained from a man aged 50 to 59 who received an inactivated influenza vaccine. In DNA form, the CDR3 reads TGTGCCAGCAGCGGTGAAGGGGTCGGGGCGACTGAAGCTTTCTTT. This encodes CASSGEGVGATEAFF.